This entry concerns a single T cell receptor beta chain. Its antigen remains unknown. This sample is drawn from a study of OX40 agonist ivuxolimab in advanced cancers. Whole-study context: It was permissible to have had prior anti-PD-1, anti-PD-L1 or anti-CTLA-4 therapy, and over 35% had some. Two cutaneous melanoma patients and one hepatocellular carcinoma patient, three in all, had partial responses.

Some clones are missing from TCRdb's copy, which holds only in-frame ones; the method was immunoSEQ multiplex PCR. The sample shows roughly 95,000 clones, about nine tenths of them seen only once. Study observations and caveats: Those patients achieving a partial response at 0.1-3.0 mg/kg showed among the lowest clonal expansion. Within 6 weeks, CD4+ and CD8+ blood T cells expanded clonally at 0.1 to 3.0 mg/kg.

The CDR3 covers 13 residues. Trimming cost V 3 bases and J 4 bases; bases outside gene matches: 2. Germline CDR1 MNHNY, CDR2 SVGAGI (reference sequence). Sequenced here: CD4+ or CD8+ T cells sorted from blood, sampled in a trial of the OX40 agonist ivuxolimab. The TCR comes from an adult with an advanced solid tumor such as melanoma, head and neck, liver or kidney cancer. The genes are TRBV6-6 and TRBJ2-5; TRBD1 agrees at 7 bases. The CDR3 sequence: CASSYTGVETQYF. The CDR3 DNA is TGTGCCAGCAGTTATACAGGGGTAGAGACCCAGTACTTC.